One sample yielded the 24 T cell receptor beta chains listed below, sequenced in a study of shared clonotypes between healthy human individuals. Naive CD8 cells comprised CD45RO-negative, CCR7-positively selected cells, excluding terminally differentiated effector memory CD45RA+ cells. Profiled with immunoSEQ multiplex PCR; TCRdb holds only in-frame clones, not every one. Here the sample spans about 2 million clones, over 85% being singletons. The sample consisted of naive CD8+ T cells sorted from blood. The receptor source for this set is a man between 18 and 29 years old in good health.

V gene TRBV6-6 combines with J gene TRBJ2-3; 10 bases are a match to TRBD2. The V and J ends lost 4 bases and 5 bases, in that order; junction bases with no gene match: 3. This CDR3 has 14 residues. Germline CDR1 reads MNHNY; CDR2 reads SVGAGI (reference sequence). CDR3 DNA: TGTGCCAGCAGTTCTAGCGGGAGATTAGATACGCAGTATTTT. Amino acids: CASSSSGRLDTQYF.

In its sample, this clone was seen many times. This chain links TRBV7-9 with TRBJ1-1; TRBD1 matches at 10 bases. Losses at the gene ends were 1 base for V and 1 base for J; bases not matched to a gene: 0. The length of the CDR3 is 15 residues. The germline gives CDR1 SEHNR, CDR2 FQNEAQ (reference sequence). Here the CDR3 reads CASSLGDRGNTEAFF. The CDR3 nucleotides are TGTGCCAGCAGCTTAGGGGACAGGGGGAACACTGAAGCTTTCTTT.

DNA of the CDR3: TGTGCCAGCAGTTTAGGGAACGACGAGCAGTACTTC. Its protein product is CASSLGNDEQYF. The V call is TRBV27, the J call TRBJ2-7, with no clear D. Trimming stripped 2 bases from V and 5 bases from J, with 7 bases between. The CDR3 runs 12 residues. The germline CDR1 and CDR2 sequences are MNHEY and SMNVEV (reference sequence).

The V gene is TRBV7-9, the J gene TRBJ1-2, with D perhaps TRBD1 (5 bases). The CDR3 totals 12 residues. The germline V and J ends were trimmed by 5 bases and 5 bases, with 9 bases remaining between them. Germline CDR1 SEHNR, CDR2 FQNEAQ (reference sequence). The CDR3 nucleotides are TGTGCCAGCAGCGCGCAGGGATATGGCTACACCTTC. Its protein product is CASSAQGYGYTF.

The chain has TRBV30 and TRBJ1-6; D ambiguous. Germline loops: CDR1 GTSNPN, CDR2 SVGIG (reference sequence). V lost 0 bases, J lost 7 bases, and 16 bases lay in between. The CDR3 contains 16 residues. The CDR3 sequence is CAWSVRLGLGNSPLHF. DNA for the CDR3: TGTGCCTGGAGTGTACGGTTGGGCCTGGGGAATTCACCCCTCCACTTT.

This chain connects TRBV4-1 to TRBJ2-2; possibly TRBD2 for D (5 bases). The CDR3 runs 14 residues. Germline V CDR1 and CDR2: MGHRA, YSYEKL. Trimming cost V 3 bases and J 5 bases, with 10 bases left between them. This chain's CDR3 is CASSHRGNTGELFF. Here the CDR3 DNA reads TGCGCCAGCAGCCATCGGGGAAATACCGGGGAGCTGTTTTTT.

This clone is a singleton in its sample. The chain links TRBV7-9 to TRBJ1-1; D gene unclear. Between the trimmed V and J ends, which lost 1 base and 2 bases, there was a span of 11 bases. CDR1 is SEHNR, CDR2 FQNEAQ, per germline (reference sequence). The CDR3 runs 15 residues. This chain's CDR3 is CASSLGAGVNTEAFF. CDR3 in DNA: TGTGCCAGCAGCTTAGGGGCCGGGGTAAACACTGAAGCTTTCTTT.

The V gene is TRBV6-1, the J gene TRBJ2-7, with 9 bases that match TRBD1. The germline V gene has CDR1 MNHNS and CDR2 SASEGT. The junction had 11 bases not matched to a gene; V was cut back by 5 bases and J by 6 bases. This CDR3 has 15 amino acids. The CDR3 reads CASSPPRGQGGEQYF. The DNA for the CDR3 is TGTGCCAGCAGTCCTCCCCGGGGACAGGGTGGCGAGCAGTACTTC.

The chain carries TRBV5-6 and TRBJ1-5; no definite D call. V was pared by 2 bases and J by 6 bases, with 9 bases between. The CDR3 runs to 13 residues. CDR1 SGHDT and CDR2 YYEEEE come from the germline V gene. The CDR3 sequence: CASSLGNSQPQHF. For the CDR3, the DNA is TGTGCCAGCAGCTTAGGTAATAGTCAGCCCCAGCATTTT.

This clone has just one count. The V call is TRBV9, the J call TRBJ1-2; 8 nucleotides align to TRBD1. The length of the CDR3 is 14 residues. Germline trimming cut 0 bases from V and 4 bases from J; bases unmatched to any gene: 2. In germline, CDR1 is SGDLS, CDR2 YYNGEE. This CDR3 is CASSVGTGIYGYTF. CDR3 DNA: TGTGCCAGCAGCGTAGGGACAGGGATCTATGGCTACACCTTC. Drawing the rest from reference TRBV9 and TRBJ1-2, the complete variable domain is DSGVTQTPKHLITATGQRVTLRCSPRSGDLSVYWYQQSLDQGLQFLIQYYNGEERAKGNILERFSAQQFPDLHSELNLSSLELGDSALYFCASSVGTGIYGYTFGSGTRLTVV.

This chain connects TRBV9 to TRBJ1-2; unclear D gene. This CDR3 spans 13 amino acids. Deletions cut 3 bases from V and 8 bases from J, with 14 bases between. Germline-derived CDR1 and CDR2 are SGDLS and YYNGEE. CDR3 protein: CASSGPEGRGYTF. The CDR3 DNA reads TGTGCCAGCAGCGGACCCGAAGGGCGCGGCTACACCTTC.

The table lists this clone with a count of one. The CDR3 DNA follows: TGTGCCACCAGCAGAGATGGGAGGGTATCAGCCTACGAGCAGTACTTC. This encodes CATSRDGRVSAYEQYF. V gene TRBV15 combines with J gene TRBJ2-7; 7 positions match TRBD2. Germline V CDR1 and CDR2: LNHNV, YYDKDF (reference sequence). The CDR3 is 16 residues long. V shed 0 bases and J 2 bases; nucleotides not matched to a gene: 7.

CDR3 nucleotides: TGCGCCAGCATCCTTGGGACTAGCGGGATGTACGGAGATACGCAGTATTTT. Protein product: CASILGTSGMYGDTQYF. This chain connects TRBV5-1 to TRBJ2-3, with 13 nucleotides matching TRBD2. The CDR3 sequence is 17 residues long. In germline, CDR1 is SGHRS, CDR2 YFSETQ. With V trimmed by 6 bases and J by 5 bases, 12 bases remained unmatched.

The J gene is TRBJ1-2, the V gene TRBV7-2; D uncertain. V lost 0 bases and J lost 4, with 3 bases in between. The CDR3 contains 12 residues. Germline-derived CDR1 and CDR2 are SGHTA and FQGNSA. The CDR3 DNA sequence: TGTGCCAGCAGCTTAGCCAGCTATGGCTACACCTTC. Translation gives CASSLASYGYTF.

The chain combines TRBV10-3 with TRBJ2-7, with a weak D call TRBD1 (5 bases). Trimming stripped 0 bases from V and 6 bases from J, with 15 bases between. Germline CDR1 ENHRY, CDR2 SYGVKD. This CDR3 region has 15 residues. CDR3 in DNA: TGTGCCATCAGTGAGTCGATAAGTGGGGCAAGCGAGCAGTACTTC. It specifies CAISESISGASEQYF.

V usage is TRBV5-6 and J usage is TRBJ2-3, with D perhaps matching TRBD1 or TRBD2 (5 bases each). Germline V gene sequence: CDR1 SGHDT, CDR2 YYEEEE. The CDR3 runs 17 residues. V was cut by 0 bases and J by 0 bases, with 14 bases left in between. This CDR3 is CASSLAASWGSTDTQYF. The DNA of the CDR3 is TGTGCCAGCAGCTTGGCCGCGTCCTGGGGGAGCACAGATACGCAGTATTTT.

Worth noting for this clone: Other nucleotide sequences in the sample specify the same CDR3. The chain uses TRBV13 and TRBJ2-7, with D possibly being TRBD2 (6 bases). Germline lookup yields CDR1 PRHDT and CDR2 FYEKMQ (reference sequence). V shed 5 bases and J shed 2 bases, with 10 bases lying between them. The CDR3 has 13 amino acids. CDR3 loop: CASSPGRTYEQYF. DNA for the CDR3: TGTGCCAGCAGCCCAGGGAGGACCTACGAGCAGTACTTC.

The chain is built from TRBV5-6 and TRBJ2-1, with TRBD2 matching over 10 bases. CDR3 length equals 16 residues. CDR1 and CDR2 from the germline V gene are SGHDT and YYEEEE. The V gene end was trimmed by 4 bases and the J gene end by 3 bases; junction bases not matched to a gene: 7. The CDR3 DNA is TGTGCCAGCAGCAGGGGTACTAGCGGGAACTACAATGAGCAGTTCTTC. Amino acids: CASSRGTSGNYNEQFF. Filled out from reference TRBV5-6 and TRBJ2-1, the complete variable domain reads DAGVTQSPTHLIKTRGQQVTLRCSPKSGHDTVSWYQQALGQGPQFIFQYYEEEERQRGNFPDRFSGHQFPNYSSELNVNALLLGDSALYLCASSRGTSGNYNEQFFGPGTRLTVL.

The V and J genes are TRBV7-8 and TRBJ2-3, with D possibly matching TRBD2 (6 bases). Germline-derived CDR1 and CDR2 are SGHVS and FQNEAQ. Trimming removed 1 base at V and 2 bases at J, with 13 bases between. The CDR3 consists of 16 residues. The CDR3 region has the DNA TGTGCCAGCAGCTTAGTCCCGGGGGAGCCCACAGATACGCAGTATTTT. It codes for CASSLVPGEPTDTQYF. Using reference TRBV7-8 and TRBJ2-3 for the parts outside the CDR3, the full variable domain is GAGVSQSPRYKVAKRGQDVALRCDPISGHVSLFWYQQALGQGPEFLTYFQNEAQLDKSGLPSDRFFAERPEGSVSTLKIQRTQQEDSAVYLCASSLVPGEPTDTQYFGPGTRLTVL.

CDR3: CASSFGPRSYEQYF. The CDR3 DNA reads TGTGCCAGCAGTTTCGGGCCCCGCTCCTACGAGCAGTACTTC. The chain links TRBV27 to TRBJ2-7; D not resolved. This CDR3 is 14 amino acids long. Looked up from germline, CDR1 is MNHEY and CDR2 is SMNVEV (reference sequence). Trimming took off 3 bases at V and 0 bases at J, with 9 bases between the two ends.

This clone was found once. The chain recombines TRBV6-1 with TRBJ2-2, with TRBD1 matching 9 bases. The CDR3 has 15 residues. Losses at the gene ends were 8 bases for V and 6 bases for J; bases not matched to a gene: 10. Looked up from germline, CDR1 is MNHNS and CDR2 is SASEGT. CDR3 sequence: CASGSGTGPSGELFF. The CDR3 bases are TGTGCCAGCGGATCCGGGACAGGGCCTTCCGGGGAGCTGTTTTTT.

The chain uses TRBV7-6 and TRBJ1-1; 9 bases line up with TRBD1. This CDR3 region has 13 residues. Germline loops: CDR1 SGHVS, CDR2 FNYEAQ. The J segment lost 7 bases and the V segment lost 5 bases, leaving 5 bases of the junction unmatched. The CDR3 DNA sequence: TGTGCCAGCAGCGTACGACAGGGGGGTGAAGCTTTCTTT. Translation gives CASSVRQGGEAFF.

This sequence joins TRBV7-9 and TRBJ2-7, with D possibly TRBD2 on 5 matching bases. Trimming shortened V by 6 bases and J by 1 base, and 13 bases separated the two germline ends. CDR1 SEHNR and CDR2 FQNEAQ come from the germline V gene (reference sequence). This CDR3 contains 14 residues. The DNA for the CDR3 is TGTGCCAGCAGTACCCTAGCCCTTTCCTACGAGCAGTACTTC. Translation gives CASSTLALSYEQYF.

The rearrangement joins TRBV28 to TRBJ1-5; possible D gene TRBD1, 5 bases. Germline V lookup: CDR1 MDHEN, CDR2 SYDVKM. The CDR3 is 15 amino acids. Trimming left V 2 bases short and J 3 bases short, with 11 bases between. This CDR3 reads CASSLVTANNQPQHF. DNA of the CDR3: TGTGCCAGCAGTTTAGTGACAGCCAACAATCAGCCCCAGCATTTT.